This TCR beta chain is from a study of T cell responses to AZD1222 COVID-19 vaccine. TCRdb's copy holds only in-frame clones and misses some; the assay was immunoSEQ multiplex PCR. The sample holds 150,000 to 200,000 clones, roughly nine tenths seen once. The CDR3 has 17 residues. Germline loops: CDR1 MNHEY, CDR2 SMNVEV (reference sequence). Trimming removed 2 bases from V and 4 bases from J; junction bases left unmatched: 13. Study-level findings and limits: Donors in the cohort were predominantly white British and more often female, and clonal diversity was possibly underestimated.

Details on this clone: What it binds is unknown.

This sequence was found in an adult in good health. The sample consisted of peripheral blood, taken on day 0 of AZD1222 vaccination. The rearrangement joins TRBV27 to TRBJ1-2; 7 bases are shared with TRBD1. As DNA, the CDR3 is TGTGCCAGCAGTTTAAGGGGGGGGCAGGGGGACAGCTATGGCTACACCTTC. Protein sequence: CASSLRGGQGDSYGYTF.